Sequencing of this T cell receptor (beta chain) was carried out in a study of blood T cell repertoires in COVID-19 (dated by TCRdb to the early 2020s). Turning to the overall study: Samples covering the acute and convalescent phases of COVID-19 were provided by collaborators in the United States, Italy and Spain. The prospective study material was composed of cDNA or gDNA derived from T cells, B-cell-depleted T cells, or PBMCs. The dataset comprised deeply sampled blood TCRbeta repertoires from subjects exposed to, actively infected with, or recovered from COVID-19. A freely available public database, intended as a resource for researchers studying the immune response to SARS-CoV-2, is where the repertoires were released. The samples were drawn from the first 160 participants of the ongoing ImmuneRACE study and from over a thousand subjects provided by 6 global collaborators. Nearly every sample came with metadata listing a de-identified subject ID, COVID-19 status, age in years and sex. Where HLA class I and class II types were available, the types were taken from metadata supplied by the sample provider, not from assay-based typing. Findings and caveats that apply to the study as a whole: Clinical and demographic metadata were provided uncurated, with the amount varying by source and participant.

TCRbeta CDR3 regions were amplified from genomic DNA by means of the immunoSEQ Assay, a bias-controlled multiplex PCR. Per the source publication's procedure: Nucleated cell counts per sample were estimated from amplification of reference gene primers within the assay. To quantify the absolute abundance of each unique TCRbeta CDR3 rearrangement, sequence reads were collapsed and filtered. For each sample, productive Simpson clonality was calculated as the square root of Simpson's diversity index across productive rearrangements. TCRdb mirrors the immuneACCESS table, restricted to in-frame sequences. Some clones are absent from its copies; in checked studies, under half trace to an unresolved V gene, and the reason for the others is unknown. V, J and clone size reflect that table, while D and trimming were determined from the DNA. Here the sample has more than 85,000 clones; 88% occur a single time. The ten largest make up about 6.5% of the sample.

Including cysteine and phenylalanine, the CDR3 has 14 amino acids. Only the CDR3 DNA stays, 42 bases, in frame from base 1. V is reduced by 7 bases and J by 1 base, leaving a spacing of 13 bases between them. CDR1 and CDR2 are drawn from the germline V gene: MNHEY, SVGAGI. This clone was seen a single time. Its antigen remains undetermined. There are no base qualities to consult, and no much larger clone falls within one base. Each collaborating institution followed its own protocols to collect whole blood in K2EDTA tubes. For TCRbeta analysis, collaborators shipped samples as frozen whole blood, isolated PBMCs, or DNA extracted from either of those sample types.

The material sequenced was peripheral blood. This clonotype originated in a woman aged 60-75 years with acute or convalescent COVID-19. The rearrangement joined TRBV6-5 to TRBJ1-1, with the D gene too uncertain to name. The nucleotides are TGTGCCAGCACCATGCAGGCAAGGAACACTGAAGCTTTCTTT. This encodes CASTMQARNTEAFF.